The entry below gives a single T cell receptor (beta chain) sequence along with its context. Germline-derived CDR1 and CDR2 are SGHAT and FQNNGV. This CDR3 is built from 17 residues. Unmatched junction bases numbered 17, after V lost 0 bases and J lost 12 bases. This sample stems from a study of blood T cell repertoires in COVID-19. Study as a whole: COVID-19 samples collected from the United States, Italy and Spain covered acute and convalescent phases.

Profiled with immunoSEQ multiplex PCR; TCRdb holds only in-frame clones, not every one. Of fewer than 600,000 clones listed, roughly 89% are singletons. Seattle's enrolled individuals joined amid active infection and were then monitored longitudinally. V usage is TRBV11-2 and J usage is TRBJ2-1; 7 nucleotides line up with TRBD2. Source material: peripheral blood. This sequence was found in a man aged 18 to 29 with COVID-19, enrolled during active disease. The DNA of the CDR3 is TGTGCCAGCAGCTTAGACCCCCCCTCCGGGACTACTCGCGGGCAGTTCTTC. It specifies CASSLDPPSGTTRGQFF.